Each of the 22 T cell receptor beta chains below was sequenced from the same sample in a study of T cell repertoires in cytomegalovirus infection. Their cognate antigens are unknown. TCRdb reanalysed the reads using MiXCR and keeps one entry per CDR3 protein. The repertoire holds around 800,000 distinct CDR3 sequences, with around a third as singletons. Sequencing used cultured CD8+ T cells from PBMCs, obtained from culture after CMV antigen stimulation. The source is a human donor in good health (CMV status not recorded). Some clones in this sample may be carry-over from other donors' samples.

This chain joins TRBV6-5 and TRBJ2-5, with 7 bases matching TRBD2. The CDR3 runs to 16 residues. Germline-derived CDR1 and CDR2 are MNHEY and SVGAGI. The trim removed 3 bases at V and 6 bases at J, leaving 13 bases unmatched. DNA of the CDR3: TGTGCCAGCAGTTATGGGAGGGACGACGTCGGGAAGACCCAGTACTTC. Translating it yields CASSYGRDDVGKTQYF.

Remarks on this clonotype: A single base separates this from a much larger clone, so it may be a read error. The missing conserved phenylalanine or tryptophan at the end of this CDR3 makes a read error likely. This rearrangement joins TRBV7-8 to TRBJ2-4, with a weak D call TRBD1 (5 bases). V was shortened by 3 bases and J by 8 bases, with 11 bases between the two germline ends. The length of the CDR3 is 13 residues. Germline loops: CDR1 SGHVS, CDR2 FQNEAQ. The DNA for the CDR3 is TGTGCCAGCAGCTTGACAGAGGTAGACATTCAGTACTCC. Translating gives CASSLTEVDIQYS.

This clonotype has just a few counts. The V call is TRBV12-3 or TRBV12-4, the J call TRBJ1-5; D gene ambiguous. The CDR3 covers 17 residues. Between the trimmed V and J ends, which lost 3 bases and 3 bases, there was a span of 18 bases. CDR3 DNA sequence: TGTGCCAGCAGTTTTTTTATCGATATATCTTTCAATCAGCCCCAGCATTTT. Its protein is CASSFFIDISFNQPQHF.

The rearrangement uses TRBV3-1 and TRBJ2-1, with 11 bases aligning to TRBD2. The CDR3 loop spans 16 amino acids. With V trimmed by 3 bases and J by 7 bases, 8 bases remained unmatched. Germline CDR1 and CDR2: LGHDT and YNNKEL (reference sequence). Written as DNA, the CDR3 is TGTGCCAGCAGCCAGACGCTAGCGGGGGGCCGGAATGAGCAGTTCTTC. Its translation: CASSQTLAGGRNEQFF.

This clonotype has just a few counts. The rearrangement links TRBV5-1 to TRBJ2-3; D is ambiguous. There are 15 residues in the CDR3. The germline V gene has CDR1 SGHRS and CDR2 YFSETQ. Trimming removed 5 bases at V and 4 bases at J, with 17 bases between. The CDR3 sequence: CASREGFSGADTQYF. The CDR3 DNA sequence: TGCGCCAGCAGGGAAGGCTTCTCTGGTGCAGATACGCAGTATTTT.

The chain joins TRBV7-9 to TRBJ2-3; 7 nucleotides match TRBD2. The CDR3 consists of 15 residues. Germline CDR1 is SEHNR and CDR2 is FQNEAQ (reference sequence). V shed 3 bases and J 1 base; nucleotides not matched to a gene: 4. In nucleotides, the CDR3 is TGTGCCAGCAGCTTTAGCGGGCCACGCACAGATACGCAGTATTTT. Amino acid sequence: CASSFSGPRTDTQYF.

This chain connects TRBV7-6 to TRBJ1-5, with unresolved D. Looked up from germline, CDR1 is SGHVS and CDR2 is FNYEAQ. The V gene lost 2 bases and the J gene lost 5 bases, with 13 bases spanning the gap. CDR3 length: 15 amino acids. The CDR3 region has the DNA TGTGCCAGCAGCTTATACGCAGGCCTTGATCAGCCCCAGCATTTT. It encodes CASSLYAGLDQPQHF.

A remark on this clonotype: An end of the junction does not agree with germline; a read error may underlie this. The rearrangement links TRBV7-7 to TRBJ2-5, with D tentatively TRBD2 (6 bases). This CDR3 region has 14 residues. Germline V gene sequence: CDR1 SSHAT, CDR2 FNYEAQ (reference sequence). CDR3 loop: CASSILGGSETQYF. DNA for the CDR3: TGTGCTAGCAGCATCCTGGGGGGATCAGAGACCCAGTACTTC.

The chain is built from TRBV7-9 and TRBJ2-2; no definite D call. The CDR3 is made up of 13 amino acids. Trimming took off 7 bases at V and 5 bases at J, with 11 bases between the two ends. Germline CDR1 and CDR2: SEHNR and FQNEAQ (reference sequence). The CDR3 coding sequence is TGTGCCAGCATCCTCCGGCGTACCGGGGAGCTGTTTTTT. Its protein product is CASILRRTGELFF. Drawing the rest from reference TRBV7-9 and TRBJ2-2, the complete variable domain is DTGVSQNPRHKITKRGQNVTFRCDPISEHNRLYWYRQTLGQGPEFLTYFQNEAQLEKSRLLSDRFSAERPKGSFSTLEIQRTEQGDSAMYLCASILRRTGELFFGEGSRLTVL.

This chain connects TRBV7-9 to TRBJ2-7, with 9 nucleotides matching TRBD1. The CDR3 length is 15 residues. Germline V gene lookup returns CDR1 SEHNR and CDR2 FQNEAQ (reference sequence). V lost 1 base and J lost 3; bases outside the gene matches: 4. CDR3 coding DNA: TGTGCCAGCAGCTTAGAGGCGGGACAGGGCTACGAGCAGTACGTC. It codes for CASSLEAGQGYEQYV.

This clonotype was seen only a few times. The CDR3 loop reads CASSRGTTGGPYNEQFF. The CDR3 coding sequence is TGTGCCAGCAGCCGAGGGACTACAGGGGGGCCCTACAATGAGCAGTTCTTC. The chain employs TRBV7-6 and TRBJ2-1; weak D call: TRBD1 (8 bases). Germline CDR1 and CDR2: SGHVS and FNYEAQ. The CDR3 totals 17 residues. Trimming stripped 5 bases from V and 2 bases from J, with 19 bases between.

This clonotype occurred a few times. V and J are TRBV6-1 and TRBJ2-6, with 7 bases lining up with TRBD1. Germline V gene sequence: CDR1 MNHNS, CDR2 SASEGT. The CDR3 runs to 15 residues. The V gene end was trimmed by 4 bases and the J gene end by 2 bases; junction bases not matched to a gene: 2. CDR3 residues: CASSGDRAGANVLTF. CDR3 nucleotide sequence: TGTGCCAGCAGTGGAGACAGGGCTGGGGCCAACGTCCTGACTTTC.

The sample holds one count of this clonotype. The V call is TRBV9, the J call TRBJ1-2; unclear D gene. The CDR3 covers 14 residues. V lost 0 bases, J lost 6 bases, and 12 bases lay in between. CDR1 and CDR2 from the germline V gene are SGDLS and YYNGEE. This CDR3 reads CASSVGSLRDGYTF. The CDR3 nucleotides are TGTGCCAGCAGCGTAGGTTCCCTTCGGGATGGCTACACCTTC.

The CDR3 coding sequence is TGTGCCAGCAGCTTCACCTACGGGACAGGGGAGGCCCCAGTTTTATTAGGAGGCTACACCTTC. It translates to CASSFTYGTGEAPVLLGGYTF. The chain couples TRBV7-8 to TRBJ1-2; 10 nucleotides match TRBD1. In germline, CDR1 is SGHVS, CDR2 FQNEAQ. This CDR3 contains 21 residues. J gave up 8 bases and V 3 bases, and 27 bases lay outside the gene matches.

CDR3 sequence (DNA): TGTGCCAGCAGCCAAGATGAGTACAATTACAACTATGGCTACACCTTC. It codes for CASSQDEYNYNYGYTF. This rearrangement joins TRBV4-2 to TRBJ1-2; no clear D. Trimming took 0 bases from V and 2 from J, leaving 13 bases between them. Germline CDR1 is LGHNA and CDR2 is YNFKEQ. This CDR3 is 16 amino acids long.

This clonotype appeared once. V and J are TRBV6-6 and TRBJ2-2, with D possibly matching TRBD2 (6 bases). The germline gives CDR1 MNHNY, CDR2 SVGAGI (reference sequence). Trimming shortened V by 11 bases and J by 0 bases, and 16 bases separated the two germline ends. The CDR3 sequence is 15 residues long. The CDR3 DNA reads as TGTGCCGGTACGGGACTCCATTCGAACACCGGGGAGCTGTTTTTT. Translating it yields CAGTGLHSNTGELFF.

The chain carries TRBV10-1 and TRBJ2-7; 11 nucleotides agree with TRBD1. Germline CDR1 WNHNN, CDR2 SYGVQD (reference sequence). Trimming at V came to 7 bases and at J to 0 bases, leaving 8 bases not matched to a gene. The CDR3 loop spans 16 amino acids. The CDR3 here is CASTLGQGGSSYEQYF. The CDR3 region has the DNA TGCGCCAGCACTCTGGGACAGGGGGGGTCCTCCTACGAGCAGTACTTC.

In its sample, this clonotype was seen many times. The J gene is TRBJ1-2, the V gene TRBV12-3 or TRBV12-4, with D possibly being TRBD1 (5 bases). The CDR3 has 15 residues. The V end lost 5 bases, the J end lost 4 bases, and 17 bases lay between the germline ends. CDR3 amino acids: CASSPTLTGPYGYTF. As DNA, the CDR3 is TGTGCCAGCAGTCCTACCTTAACAGGACCCTATGGCTACACCTTC.

The J gene is TRBJ1-2, the V gene TRBV7-2, with D tentatively TRBD1 (5 bases). This CDR3 has 15 amino acids. With 1 base removed from V and 5 bases from J, the gap between germline ends came to 14 bases. Germline V gene lookup returns CDR1 SGHTA and CDR2 FQGNSA. The CDR3 DNA is TGTGCCAGCAGCTTAGATCGGGGCAGTCGGTATGGCTACACCTTC. Translation: CASSLDRGSRYGYTF.

The chain uses TRBV28 and TRBJ1-2; D remains unclear. The CDR3 runs to 14 residues. V dropped 7 bases and J dropped 0 bases, with 12 bases sitting between them. CDR1 is MDHEN and CDR2 is SYDVKM in the germline V gene. The CDR3: CASISPFANYGYTF. CDR3 bases: TGTGCCAGCATCTCACCCTTCGCTAACTATGGCTACACCTTC.

This clonotype has a count of ten or more. This sequence joins TRBV12-3 or TRBV12-4 and TRBJ2-1; D remains ambiguous. Trimming took off 8 bases at V and 1 base at J, with 9 bases between the two ends. The CDR3 consists of 13 residues. The CDR3 region is CASPLRSYNEQFF. Here the CDR3 DNA reads TGTGCCAGCCCCTTAAGGTCCTACAATGAGCAGTTCTTC.

The J gene is TRBJ2-7, the V gene TRBV5-1, with D possibly matching TRBD2 (5 bases). Germline V lookup: CDR1 SGHRS, CDR2 YFSETQ. The CDR3 runs 13 residues. V lost 6 bases, J lost 3 bases, and 13 bases lay in between. CDR3 region: CASKLTGNYEQYF. The DNA of the CDR3 is TGCGCCAGCAAGCTTACGGGAAACTACGAGCAGTACTTC.